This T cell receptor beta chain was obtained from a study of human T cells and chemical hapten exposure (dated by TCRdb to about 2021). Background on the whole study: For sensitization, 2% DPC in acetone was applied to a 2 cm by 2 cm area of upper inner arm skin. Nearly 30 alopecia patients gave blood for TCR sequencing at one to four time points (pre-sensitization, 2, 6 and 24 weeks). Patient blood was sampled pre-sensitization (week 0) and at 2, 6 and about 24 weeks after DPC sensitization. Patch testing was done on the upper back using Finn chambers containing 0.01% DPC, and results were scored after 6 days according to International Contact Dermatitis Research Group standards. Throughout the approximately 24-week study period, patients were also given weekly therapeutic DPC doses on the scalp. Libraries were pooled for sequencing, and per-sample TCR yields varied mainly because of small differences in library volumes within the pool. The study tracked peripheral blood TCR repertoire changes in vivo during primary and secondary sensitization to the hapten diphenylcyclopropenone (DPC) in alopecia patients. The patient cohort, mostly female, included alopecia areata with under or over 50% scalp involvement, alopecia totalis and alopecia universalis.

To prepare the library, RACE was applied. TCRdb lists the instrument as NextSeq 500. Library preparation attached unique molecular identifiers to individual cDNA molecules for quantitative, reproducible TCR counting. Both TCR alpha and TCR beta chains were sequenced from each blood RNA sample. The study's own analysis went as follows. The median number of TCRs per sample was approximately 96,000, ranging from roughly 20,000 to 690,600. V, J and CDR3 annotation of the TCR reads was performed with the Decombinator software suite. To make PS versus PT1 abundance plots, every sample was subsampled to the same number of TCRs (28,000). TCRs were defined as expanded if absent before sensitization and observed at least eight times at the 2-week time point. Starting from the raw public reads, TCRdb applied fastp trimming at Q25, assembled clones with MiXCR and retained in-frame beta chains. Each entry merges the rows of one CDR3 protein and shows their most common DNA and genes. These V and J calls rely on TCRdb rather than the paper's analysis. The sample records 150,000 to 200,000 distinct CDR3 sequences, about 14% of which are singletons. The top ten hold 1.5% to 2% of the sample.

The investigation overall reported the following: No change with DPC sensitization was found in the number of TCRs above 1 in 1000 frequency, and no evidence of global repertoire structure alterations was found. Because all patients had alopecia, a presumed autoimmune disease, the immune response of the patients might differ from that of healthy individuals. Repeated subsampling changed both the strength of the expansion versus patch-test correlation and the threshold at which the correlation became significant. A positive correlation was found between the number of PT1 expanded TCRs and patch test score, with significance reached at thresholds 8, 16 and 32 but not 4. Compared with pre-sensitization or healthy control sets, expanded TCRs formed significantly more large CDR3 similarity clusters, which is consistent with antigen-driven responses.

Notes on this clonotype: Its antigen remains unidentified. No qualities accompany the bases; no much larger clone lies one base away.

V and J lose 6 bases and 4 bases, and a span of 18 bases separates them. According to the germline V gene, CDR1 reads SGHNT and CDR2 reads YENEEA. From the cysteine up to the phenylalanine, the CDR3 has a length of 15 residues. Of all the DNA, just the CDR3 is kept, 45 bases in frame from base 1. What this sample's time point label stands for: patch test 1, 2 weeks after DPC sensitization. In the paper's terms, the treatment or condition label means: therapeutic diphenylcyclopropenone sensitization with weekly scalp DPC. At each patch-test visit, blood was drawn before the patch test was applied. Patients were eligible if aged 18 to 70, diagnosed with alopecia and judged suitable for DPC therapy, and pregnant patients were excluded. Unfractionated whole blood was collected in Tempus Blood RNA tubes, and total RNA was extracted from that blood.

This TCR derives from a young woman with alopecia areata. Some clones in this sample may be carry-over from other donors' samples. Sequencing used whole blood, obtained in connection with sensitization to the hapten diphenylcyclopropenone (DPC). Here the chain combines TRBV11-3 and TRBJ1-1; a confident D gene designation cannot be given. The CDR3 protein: CASSLGPPPGTEAFF. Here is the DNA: TGTGCCAGCAGTCTTGGGCCTCCCCCCGGCACTGAAGCTTTCTTT.